What follows are 28 T cell receptor beta chains derived from one specimen sequenced in a study of blood T cell repertoires in COVID-19. Assay used: immunoSEQ multiplex PCR; TCRdb lists only in-frame clones, some missing. This sample has about 250,000 clones, with around 87% found just once. Sequenced sample: PBMCs or T cells enriched from blood (not recorded which). All receptors derive from a woman younger than 35 who had recovered from COVID-19.

The V and J genes are TRBV5-1 and TRBJ2-2; TRBD1 agrees at 10 bases. Trimming cost V 0 bases and J 7 bases; bases outside gene matches: 3. CDR3 length: 15 residues. Germline V gives CDR1 SGHRS, CDR2 YFSETQ. CDR3 residues: CASSLDGTGVGELFF. In DNA form, the CDR3 reads TGCGCCAGCAGCTTGGACGGGACAGGGGTCGGGGAGCTGTTTTTT.

The V gene is TRBV10-2, the J gene TRBJ2-5; 15 bases align to TRBD2. Germline CDR1 WSHSY, CDR2 SAAADI. This CDR3 has 15 amino acids. Trimming took 6 bases from V and 5 from J; bases not matched to a gene: 4. The CDR3 nucleotides are TGCGCCAGCAGACTAGGACTAGCGGGAGGGGAGACCCAGTACTTC. This encodes CASRLGLAGGETQYF.

This chain links TRBV11-2 with TRBJ2-1; 11 bases agree with TRBD1. Germline V CDR1 and CDR2: SGHAT, FQNNGV. The CDR3 extends over 14 amino acids. The ends lost 6 bases at V and 7 bases at J; junction bases unmatched: 5. The CDR3 sequence is CASSYGTGGNEQFF. The CDR3 DNA sequence: TGTGCCAGCAGTTATGGGACAGGGGGTAATGAGCAGTTCTTC.

This rearrangement joins TRBV9 to TRBJ1-1; 9 nucleotides agree with TRBD1. Looked up from germline, CDR1 is SGDLS and CDR2 is YYNGEE. V was clipped by 2 bases and J by 3 bases; unmatched bases: 5. This CDR3 contains 15 residues. The CDR3 sequence: CASSVLTGGDTEAFF. CDR3 in DNA: TGTGCCAGCAGCGTTCTGACAGGGGGGGACACTGAAGCTTTCTTT.

This chain uses TRBV10-3 with TRBJ1-1, with TRBD1 identical over 7 bases. Germline CDR1 reads ENHRY; CDR2 reads SYGVKD. The CDR3 is 14 residues long. V trimming: 4 bases; J trimming: 3 bases; junction bases outside the gene matches: 5. The CDR3 DNA sequence: TGTGCCATCAGTGCGACAGGGACGGACACTGAAGCTTTCTTT. This sequence encodes CAISATGTDTEAFF.

The V gene is TRBV6-5, the J gene TRBJ2-7, with 7 bases matching TRBD1. The CDR3 runs to 15 residues. V was clipped by 2 bases and J by 4 bases; unmatched bases: 8. The V gene's germline CDR1 is MNHEY and CDR2 SVGAGI. DNA for the CDR3: TGTGCCAGCAGTTACGGCCAGGGGGTGGGATACGAGCAGTACTTC. The encoded protein is CASSYGQGVGYEQYF.

The chain combines TRBV5-6 with TRBJ1-2, with unresolved D. The CDR3 has 14 amino acids. Germline-derived CDR1 and CDR2 are SGHDT and YYEEEE. The V end lost 4 bases, the J end lost 4 bases, and 14 bases lay between the germline ends. The CDR3 loop reads CASSDRRWSYGYTF. In DNA, the CDR3 is TGTGCCAGCAGCGACCGGAGGTGGAGCTATGGCTACACCTTC.

Only a few counts were recorded for this clone. The chain links TRBV19 to TRBJ2-6; TRBD1 agrees at 9 bases. Germline V gene lookup returns CDR1 LNHDA and CDR2 SQIVND (reference sequence). The CDR3 covers 20 residues. With 7 bases clipped from V and 0 bases from J, the junction kept 16 bases outside the gene matches. The chain's CDR3 is CASNTHIGGQGGSGANVLTF. The CDR3 DNA reads TGTGCCAGTAATACCCACATCGGGGGACAGGGAGGCTCTGGGGCCAACGTCCTGACTTTC.

CDR3: CASSQLLGTGGETQYF. DNA of the CDR3: TGCGCCAGCAGCCAACTCCTCGGGACAGGGGGTGAGACCCAGTACTTC. This chain connects TRBV4-1 to TRBJ2-5; 11 nucleotides agree with TRBD1. Germline lookup yields CDR1 MGHRA and CDR2 YSYEKL. This CDR3 is built from 16 residues. V dropped 2 bases and J dropped 5; count of bases not matched to a gene: 7.

The chain couples TRBV21-1 to TRBJ2-1; the DNA was not compared with TRBD2, the D call given in the table. TRBV21-1 is noted as a pseudogene. CDR3 length: 14 amino acids. The DNA of the CDR3 is TGTGCCAGCAGCAAGTGCTTCTCGGGATACGAGCAGTTCTTC. Its translation: CASSKCFSGYEQFF.

The chain couples TRBV6-5 to TRBJ1-5; D is unresolved. The CDR3 covers 13 residues. Trimming took 5 bases from V and 10 from J, leaving 15 bases between them. Germline CDR1 and CDR2: MNHEY and SVGAGI. CDR3 DNA: TGTGCCAGCAGTCGCACAGTGGATTTACCCCAGCATTTT. This translates into CASSRTVDLPQHF.

This clone was detected only once. The chain has TRBV5-1 and TRBJ1-1, with D possibly matching TRBD1 (5 bases). V was trimmed by 4 bases and J by 2 bases, leaving 15 bases between them. This CDR3 is built from 15 residues. Germline V gene lookup returns CDR1 SGHRS and CDR2 YFSETQ. DNA of the CDR3: TGCGCCAGCAGCCTTTTGGGGGGAGGTAACACTGAAGCTTTCTTT. As protein: CASSLLGGGNTEAFF.

This clone was recorded once. Other DNA sequences within the sample encode an identical CDR3. The V and J genes are TRBV18 and TRBJ1-1; TRBD1 might be the D (6 bases). Per germline, CDR1 KGHSH and CDR2 LQKENI. The V and J ends lost 1 base and 3 bases respectively, with 9 bases between them. The CDR3 consists of 14 residues. CDR3 sequence: CASSPQGVDTEAFF. In nucleotides, the CDR3 is TGTGCCAGCTCACCACAGGGGGTCGACACTGAAGCTTTCTTT.

V usage is TRBV11-2 and J usage is TRBJ2-1, with D possibly TRBD2 on 7 matching bases. The V gene lost 1 base and the J gene lost 6 bases, with 13 bases spanning the gap. The CDR3 is 15 amino acids. Germline V gene lookup returns CDR1 SGHAT and CDR2 FQNNGV. The CDR3 DNA follows: TGTGCCAGCAGCTTAGCGGGGGGCCCACTCAATGAGCAGTTCTTC. As protein: CASSLAGGPLNEQFF.

The rearrangement uses TRBV18 and TRBJ2-3, with TRBD2 identical over 9 bases. The length of the CDR3 is 16 residues. The germline gives CDR1 KGHSH, CDR2 LQKENI. The J segment lost 4 bases and the V segment lost 1 base, leaving 6 bases of the junction unmatched. The DNA of the CDR3 is TGTGCCAGCTCACCACGAAATAGCGGGGGATCAGATACGCAGTATTTT. As protein: CASSPRNSGGSDTQYF.

This chain uses TRBV28 with TRBJ2-1; possibly TRBD2 for D (5 bases). CDR3 length: 16 amino acids. With 2 bases removed from V and 0 bases from J, the gap between germline ends came to 11 bases. Germline V lookup: CDR1 MDHEN, CDR2 SYDVKM. The chain's CDR3 is CASSLGRVASYNEQFF. CDR3 coding DNA: TGTGCCAGCAGTTTAGGGCGGGTGGCCTCCTACAATGAGCAGTTCTTC.

The chain employs TRBV28 and TRBJ2-1; the match to TRBD1 covers 9 bases. The CDR3 extends over 17 amino acids. Trimming at V came to 2 bases and at J to 5 bases, leaving 10 bases not matched to a gene. Per the germline V gene, CDR1 is MDHEN and CDR2 is SYDVKM. CDR3 amino acids: CASSLTPGTGSNNEQFF. The CDR3 nucleotides are TGTGCCAGCAGTTTAACACCCGGGACAGGGTCTAACAATGAGCAGTTCTTC.

This chain uses TRBV13 with TRBJ2-5; TRBD1 matches at 7 bases. Germline CDR1 reads PRHDT; CDR2 reads FYEKMQ (reference sequence). V shed 5 bases, J shed 2 bases, and the junction held 17 bases outside the gene matches. CDR3 size: 18 residues. The CDR3 sequence is CASSTNTGTDIIQETQYF. In DNA, the CDR3 is TGTGCCAGCAGCACAAATACCGGGACAGACATAATACAAGAGACCCAGTACTTC.

This clone was recorded only once. The same CDR3 also results from other DNA sequences found in this sample. J is TRBJ1-1 and V is TRBV10-3; perhaps TRBD1 as D (6 bases). The ends were cut back, 3 bases at V and 2 bases at J, with 13 bases in the middle. The CDR3 extends over 15 amino acids. Germline lookup yields CDR1 ENHRY and CDR2 SYGVKD. This chain's CDR3 is CAISDPGHRNTEAFF. CDR3 nucleotides: TGTGCCATCAGTGACCCGGGACACAGAAACACTGAAGCTTTCTTT.

V is TRBV6-5 and J is TRBJ1-1; D perhaps matches TRBD1 (5 bases). The CDR3 totals 13 residues. The ends were cut back, 6 bases at V and 7 bases at J, with 15 bases in the middle. CDR1 is MNHEY and CDR2 is SVGAGI in the germline V gene. The CDR3 is CASSYGAKSEAFF. The CDR3 nucleotides are TGTGCCAGCAGCTACGGGGCGAAAAGTGAAGCTTTCTTT.

The DNA of the CDR3 is TGTGCCAGCAGTACCGGGACAGGTGAGAATCAGCCCCAGCATTTT. Translation gives CASSTGTGENQPQHF. V and J are TRBV6-5 and TRBJ1-5; 8 bases match TRBD1. Germline V gene data show CDR1 as MNHEY and CDR2 as SVGAGI. The CDR3 extends over 15 amino acids. The trim removed 5 bases at V and 4 bases at J, leaving 7 bases unmatched.

This sequence joins TRBV15 and TRBJ2-3; maybe TRBD1 (6 bases). CDR3 size: 16 residues. Germline V CDR1 and CDR2: LNHNV, YYDKDF (reference sequence). Trimming cost V 4 bases and J 3 bases, with 17 bases left between them. CDR3 coding DNA: TGTGCCACCAGCATATTTCAGGGGTGGATGACAGATACGCAGTATTTT. The encoded protein is CATSIFQGWMTDTQYF.

The chain couples TRBV5-6 to TRBJ2-5; a possible D gene is TRBD2 (6 bases). Germline V lookup: CDR1 SGHDT, CDR2 YYEEEE. The CDR3 has 14 residues. Trimming removed 4 bases from V and 5 bases from J, with 15 bases in between. In DNA, the CDR3 is TGTGCCAGCAGCCTCGGACTAAATTGGGAGACCCAGTACTTC. Amino acids: CASSLGLNWETQYF.

V and J are TRBV15 and TRBJ2-1; TRBD2 aligns across 7 bases. The CDR3 runs 16 residues. The germline V gene encodes CDR1 LNHNV and CDR2 YYDKDF (reference sequence). With 1 base clipped from V and 3 bases from J, the junction kept 6 bases outside the gene matches. The CDR3: CATSRGAGVLYNEQFF. The CDR3, as DNA: TGTGCCACCAGCAGAGGGGCGGGGGTGCTCTACAATGAGCAGTTCTTC.

J is TRBJ2-7 and V is TRBV16; the D is unclear. The V gene lost 4 bases and the J gene lost 3 bases, with 4 bases spanning the gap. Germline CDR1 KGHSY, CDR2 FQNENV. This CDR3 has 11 amino acids. For the CDR3, the DNA is TGTGCCAGCAGCCTTCTCTACGAGCAGTACTTC. As protein: CASSLLYEQYF.

The rearrangement joins TRBV6-5 to TRBJ1-3; unclear D gene. This CDR3 region has 16 residues. The germline gives CDR1 MNHEY, CDR2 SVGAGI. The ends were cut back, 4 bases at V and 0 bases at J, with 13 bases in the middle. CDR3 loop: CASSFDLSPSGNTIYF. Here the CDR3 DNA reads TGTGCCAGCAGTTTCGACTTAAGCCCCTCTGGAAACACCATATATTTT.

The chain is built from TRBV7-6 and TRBJ2-5; maybe TRBD2 (5 bases). There are 13 residues in the CDR3. In germline, CDR1 is SGHVS, CDR2 FNYEAQ. The V end was cut by 5 bases, the J end by 4 bases, with 11 bases between. The CDR3: CASSPSAGETQYF. CDR3 nucleotides: TGTGCCAGCAGCCCTTCGGCGGGAGAGACCCAGTACTTC.

V is TRBV4-2 and J is TRBJ2-7; D perhaps matches TRBD1 (5 bases). V dropped 1 base and J dropped 5 bases, with 9 bases sitting between them. Looked up from germline, CDR1 is LGHNA and CDR2 is YNFKEQ. The CDR3 spans 13 residues. CDR3 amino acids: CASSQAGIDEQYF. The CDR3 coding sequence is TGTGCCAGCAGCCAAGCAGGGATAGACGAGCAGTACTTC.